This TCR beta chain was sequenced during a study of naive and memory T cell subsets. Two oligonucleotides, mixed equimolar, formed the beta constant-region primer covering TRBC1 and TRBC2. TCRdb used MiXCR to reprocess the UMI-ligation and nested PCR reads, holding one entry per CDR3 protein. Seen here are approximately 82,000 distinct CDR3 sequences, about 7% observed once, and the top ten hold over 1.5%. This clonotype was counted at least ten times. The sample taken for sequencing was central memory CD4+ T cells from blood. The receptor was derived from a human donor in good health.

The DNA for the CDR3 is TGCGCCAGCAGCCGCCCAGGGTTCGGGGGCTATGGCTACACCTTC. Translation gives CASSRPGFGGYGYTF. The chain employs TRBV4-3 and TRBJ1-2; possibly TRBD1 for D (5 bases). Germline assignment: CDR1 LGHNA and CDR2 YSLEER. The CDR3 has 15 residues. Trimming stripped 4 bases from V and 4 bases from J, with 16 bases between.